Listed below are T cell receptor beta chains from one sample, sequenced in a study of identifying expanded T cells in peripheral blood. Assay: immunoSEQ multiplex PCR; the TCRdb copy retains only in-frame clones and omits some. The sample records approximately 140,000 clones, about 86% being singletons. The sequencing sample was made of blood. Receptor source: a person between 18 and 75 years old in good health. Both conserved end residues are part of each CDR3. The D gene is left open where the match is weak. The size entry is marked missing in some rows and otherwise reads once, few, many or a size class.

d_call: TRBD2
clone_size: .
v_call: TRBV5-6
j_call: TRBJ2-1
cdr3_nt: TGTGCCAGCAGCCCTAGCGGGGGGGCCTACAATGAGCAGTTCTTC
cdr3_aa: CASSPSGGAYNEQFF

d_call: TRBD2
clone_size: .
v_call: TRBV7-2
j_call: TRBJ2-1
cdr3_nt: TGTGCCAGCAGCTTAGATAGCGGGGGGCTCAATGAGCAGTTCTTC
cdr3_aa: CASSLDSGGLNEQFF

d_call: .
clone_size: few
v_call: TRBV27
j_call: TRBJ2-7
cdr3_nt: TGTGCCAGCAGTGCTCGGGGCGGGCACGAGCAGTACTTC
cdr3_aa: CASSARGGHEQYF

d_call: .
clone_size: .
v_call: TRBV19
j_call: TRBJ1-1
cdr3_nt: TGTGCCAGTAGTATCCAGGGCGGTCACACTGAAGCTTTCTTT
cdr3_aa: CASSIQGGHTEAFF

d_call: .
clone_size: .
v_call: TRBV7-9
j_call: TRBJ1-4
cdr3_nt: TGTGCCAGCAGCCTATTAGGGGGTGAAAAACTGTTTTTT
cdr3_aa: CASSLLGGEKLFF

d_call: TRBD2
clone_size: .
v_call: TRBV7-3
j_call: TRBJ2-1
cdr3_nt: TGTGCCAGCAGCTTAAGTAGCGGGGGGCCAGGTGAGCAGTTCTTC
cdr3_aa: CASSLSSGGPGEQFF

d_call: .
clone_size: .
v_call: TRBV11-1
j_call: TRBJ1-5
cdr3_nt: TGTGCCAGCAGCCGGACAGTGGGTCAGCCCCAGCATTTT
cdr3_aa: CASSRTVGQPQHF

d_call: .
clone_size: .
v_call: TRBV9
j_call: TRBJ1-3
cdr3_nt: TGTGCCAGCAGCGGCGGTCGGGGCAGTGGAAACACCATATATTTT
cdr3_aa: CASSGGRGSGNTIYF

d_call: .
clone_size: .
v_call: TRBV6-5
j_call: TRBJ1-3
cdr3_nt: TGTGCCACCTCGGGAGGAACGGAGCTTGGAAACACCATATATTTT
cdr3_aa: CATSGGTELGNTIYF

d_call: TRBD1
clone_size: .
v_call: TRBV19
j_call: TRBJ2-7
cdr3_nt: TGTGCCAGTAGTGTCGACAGGGAATCCCTCGAGCAGTACTTC
cdr3_aa: CASSVDRESLEQYF

d_call: .
clone_size: .
v_call: TRBV6-1
j_call: TRBJ2-1
cdr3_nt: TGTGCCAGCAGTGAAATGGACGGAAACAATGAGCAGTTCTTC
cdr3_aa: CASSEMDGNNEQFF

d_call: .
clone_size: .
v_call: TRBV18
j_call: TRBJ1-5
cdr3_nt: TGTGCCAGCTCACCACCAGATGGTGGGGGCAGTCAGCCCCAGCATTTT
cdr3_aa: CASSPPDGGGSQPQHF

d_call: .
clone_size: .
v_call: TRBV19
j_call: TRBJ2-7
cdr3_nt: TGTGCCAGTAGTATAGATCGGCATACCACCTACGAGCAGTACTTC
cdr3_aa: CASSIDRHTTYEQYF

d_call: .
clone_size: few
v_call: TRBV10-1
j_call: TRBJ2-7
cdr3_nt: TGCGCCAGCAGTGAGGGAGTGAACCCTACGAAGCAGTACTTC
cdr3_aa: CASSEGVNPTKQYF

d_call: TRBD1
clone_size: .
v_call: TRBV5-8
j_call: TRBJ1-5
cdr3_nt: TGTGCCAGCAGCTTGAAACCGGGACAGGGGGCTTTAGGACAGCCCCAGCATTTT
cdr3_aa: CASSLKPGQGALGQPQHF

d_call: .
clone_size: few
v_call: TRBV5-1
j_call: TRBJ1-6
cdr3_nt: TGCGCCAGCAGCTTTAATAGGGCCTATAATTCACCCCTCCACTTT
cdr3_aa: CASSFNRAYNSPLHF

d_call: .
clone_size: .
v_call: TRBV5-1
j_call: TRBJ1-1
cdr3_nt: TGCGCCAGCAGCTTGGAGAGGGAAGGGACTGAAGCTTTCTTT
cdr3_aa: CASSLEREGTEAFF

d_call: .
clone_size: .
v_call: TRBV7-2
j_call: TRBJ1-6
cdr3_nt: TGTGCCAGCAGCTCCCCTGACTATAATTCACCCCTCCACTTT
cdr3_aa: CASSSPDYNSPLHF

d_call: TRBD2
clone_size: .
v_call: TRBV7-3
j_call: TRBJ2-3
cdr3_nt: TGTGCCAGCAGTCGCCCCGGGGGGGGCACAGATACGCAGTATTTT
cdr3_aa: CASSRPGGGTDTQYF

d_call: .
clone_size: .
v_call: TRBV10-3
j_call: TRBJ2-7
cdr3_nt: TGTGCCATCAGTGAAACCCTTCGACCCCACGAGCAGTACTTC
cdr3_aa: CAISETLRPHEQYF

d_call: .
clone_size: .
v_call: TRBV4-1
j_call: TRBJ2-2
cdr3_nt: TGCGCCAGCAGCCAAGTGGATCTAAGGTTCCGGAACACCGGGGAGCTGTTTTTT
cdr3_aa: CASSQVDLRFRNTGELFF

d_call: .
clone_size: .
v_call: TRBV9
j_call: TRBJ1-1
cdr3_nt: TGTGCCAGCAGCTTACCCCCGAGGGGGGGCACAGAGAACACTGAAGCTTTCTTT
cdr3_aa: CASSLPPRGGTENTEAFF

d_call: TRBD2
clone_size: once
v_call: TRBV6-6
j_call: TRBJ2-3
cdr3_nt: TGTGCCAGCAGATTAGCGGGGGGGTCAGATACGCAGTATTTT
cdr3_aa: CASRLAGGSDTQYF

d_call: .
clone_size: .
v_call: TRBV27
j_call: TRBJ2-7
cdr3_nt: TGTGCCAGCAGTTCGGGTTACGAGCAGTACTTC
cdr3_aa: CASSSGYEQYF

d_call: .
clone_size: .
v_call: TRBV28
j_call: TRBJ1-3
cdr3_nt: TGTGCCAGCAGTGCCACTTACTCTGGAAACACCATATATTTT
cdr3_aa: CASSATYSGNTIYF

d_call: TRBD2
clone_size: .
v_call: TRBV10-3
j_call: TRBJ2-5
cdr3_nt: TGTGCCATCCGGGGCGGGGGGAGGTTCCAAGAGACCCAGTACTTC
cdr3_aa: CAIRGGGRFQETQYF

d_call: .
clone_size: .
v_call: TRBV19
j_call: TRBJ1-2
cdr3_nt: TGTGCCAGTAGTTCCTCCAGGGGAAAGAGCTATGGCTACACCTTC
cdr3_aa: CASSSSRGKSYGYTF

d_call: TRBD1
clone_size: .
v_call: TRBV9
j_call: TRBJ1-5
cdr3_nt: TGTGCCAGCAGCGTCACAGGGGGCGGACAGCCCCAGCATTTT
cdr3_aa: CASSVTGGGQPQHF

d_call: .
clone_size: .
v_call: TRBV7-9
j_call: TRBJ2-5
cdr3_nt: TGTGCCAGCAGCTTAATCTTAACAGCCAAAGAGACCCAGTACTTC
cdr3_aa: CASSLILTAKETQYF

d_call: .
clone_size: .
v_call: TRBV5-1
j_call: TRBJ1-4
cdr3_nt: TGCGCCAGCAGCTTGGCAAATACAGGGAATGAAAAACTGTTTTTT
cdr3_aa: CASSLANTGNEKLFF

d_call: TRBD2
clone_size: .
v_call: TRBV5-1
j_call: TRBJ2-3
cdr3_nt: TGCGCCAGCAGCCTGCCTTTACAGCGGGGAGCAGATACGCAGTATTTT
cdr3_aa: CASSLPLQRGADTQYF

d_call: .
clone_size: .
v_call: TRBV6-6
j_call: TRBJ1-2
cdr3_nt: TGTGCCAGCAGTTACTCCTCGCCTTATGGAGGCTACACCTTC
cdr3_aa: CASSYSSPYGGYTF

d_call: TRBD1
clone_size: .
v_call: TRBV6-5
j_call: TRBJ2-7
cdr3_nt: TGTGCCAGCAGTTACTCGAACAGGGGGAACTACGAGCAGTACTTC
cdr3_aa: CASSYSNRGNYEQYF

d_call: .
clone_size: .
v_call: TRBV6-1
j_call: TRBJ2-7
cdr3_nt: TGTGCCAGCAGTGCCAGGACAAGGGGGTCCTACGAGCAGTACTTC
cdr3_aa: CASSARTRGSYEQYF

d_call: .
clone_size: .
v_call: TRBV7-9
j_call: TRBJ2-4
cdr3_nt: TGTGCCAGCAGCTCACAAGTGGGGGGCAAAAACATTCAGTACTTC
cdr3_aa: CASSSQVGGKNIQYF

d_call: .
clone_size: .
v_call: TRBV29-1
j_call: TRBJ2-5
cdr3_nt: TGCAGCGTTGAAAGGGCAGGGCTTAGCGAGACCCAGTACTTC
cdr3_aa: CSVERAGLSETQYF

d_call: .
clone_size: .
v_call: TRBV6-1
j_call: TRBJ1-1
cdr3_nt: TGTGCCAGCAGTGAATATAGTCAGAACACTGAAGCTTTCTTT
cdr3_aa: CASSEYSQNTEAFF

d_call: .
clone_size: .
v_call: TRBV5-1
j_call: TRBJ2-3
cdr3_nt: TGCGCCAGCAGCAAGGGGGTGTTCACAGATACGCAGTATTTT
cdr3_aa: CASSKGVFTDTQYF

d_call: TRBD1
clone_size: .
v_call: TRBV7-2
j_call: TRBJ1-1
cdr3_nt: TGTGCCAGCAGCTTAGATCCCGACAGGGGAGCTTTCTTT
cdr3_aa: CASSLDPDRGAFF

d_call: TRBD1
clone_size: .
v_call: TRBV7-3
j_call: TRBJ2-6
cdr3_nt: TGTGCCAGCAGCCAGTCGACAGGGGCTGGGGCCAACGTCCTGACTTTC
cdr3_aa: CASSQSTGAGANVLTF

d_call: TRBD1
clone_size: .
v_call: TRBV15
j_call: TRBJ2-7
cdr3_nt: TGTGCCACCAGCATCCCGGGACAGGGGGCCTACGAGCAGTACTTC
cdr3_aa: CATSIPGQGAYEQYF

d_call: .
clone_size: .
v_call: TRBV28
j_call: TRBJ1-4
cdr3_nt: TGTGCCAGCAGTTTAGAGCCGGCAGAAAATGAAAAACTGTTTTTT
cdr3_aa: CASSLEPAENEKLFF

d_call: .
clone_size: .
v_call: TRBV12-1
j_call: TRBJ2-7
cdr3_nt: TGTGCCAGCAGCGCCCTAGTCTCCTACGAGCAGTACTTC
cdr3_aa: CASSALVSYEQYF

d_call: TRBD1
clone_size: .
v_call: TRBV25-1
j_call: TRBJ2-2
cdr3_nt: TGTGCCAGCAGTGGACTTCCTGACAGGGGCAGAGGCGGGGAGCTGTTTTTT
cdr3_aa: CASSGLPDRGRGGELFF

d_call: .
clone_size: .
v_call: TRBV5-4
j_call: TRBJ2-2
cdr3_nt: TGTGCCAGCAGCACCGAGGGGGTTCGTGCTGGGGAGCTGTTTTTT
cdr3_aa: CASSTEGVRAGELFF

d_call: .
clone_size: .
v_call: TRBV6-1
j_call: TRBJ1-1
cdr3_nt: TGTGCCAGCAGTGAAGAGTCTTTCGGGCTGGGGGAGAACACTGAAGCTTTCTTT
cdr3_aa: CASSEESFGLGENTEAFF

d_call: .
clone_size: .
v_call: TRBV30
j_call: TRBJ1-2
cdr3_nt: TGTGCCTCAACGGGGTTAGATTTGGCCATCTACACCTTC
cdr3_aa: CASTGLDLAIYTF

d_call: TRBD1
clone_size: .
v_call: TRBV18
j_call: TRBJ1-2
cdr3_nt: TGTGCCAGCTCACCCTCACCGCCGGGACAGGGGACAGACTATGGCTACACCTTC
cdr3_aa: CASSPSPPGQGTDYGYTF

d_call: TRBD2
clone_size: .
v_call: TRBV2
j_call: TRBJ2-2
cdr3_nt: TGTGCCAGCAGTGCCCTAGCGGGGATGAACACCGGGGAGCTGTTTTTT
cdr3_aa: CASSALAGMNTGELFF

d_call: TRBD1
clone_size: .
v_call: TRBV18
j_call: TRBJ2-2
cdr3_nt: TGTGCCAGCTCACCAGACAGGGACCGCAACACCGGGGAGCTGTTTTTT
cdr3_aa: CASSPDRDRNTGELFF

d_call: TRBD1
clone_size: .
v_call: TRBV7-8
j_call: TRBJ1-1
cdr3_nt: TGTGCCAGCAGCTCTATACAGGGGGCGCGGCGGGGCACTGAAGCTTTCTTT
cdr3_aa: CASSSIQGARRGTEAFF

d_call: .
clone_size: many
v_call: TRBV11-2
j_call: TRBJ2-7
cdr3_nt: TGTGCCAGCATTTCAACAGGGTCCTACGAGCAGTACTTC
cdr3_aa: CASISTGSYEQYF

d_call: TRBD1
clone_size: .
v_call: TRBV5-4
j_call: TRBJ1-2
cdr3_nt: TGTGCCAGCAGTCGGGACAGGGATGGCTACACCTTC
cdr3_aa: CASSRDRDGYTF

d_call: TRBD1
clone_size: .
v_call: TRBV5-1
j_call: TRBJ1-1
cdr3_nt: TGCGCCAGCAGCTACGGGACAGGGGGCGAAGCTTTCTTT
cdr3_aa: CASSYGTGGEAFF

d_call: TRBD2
clone_size: .
v_call: TRBV13
j_call: TRBJ2-5
cdr3_nt: TGTGCCAGCAGCTTAGGATCCCTAGCGGGGGTCACAGAGACCCAGTACTTC
cdr3_aa: CASSLGSLAGVTETQYF

d_call: .
clone_size: .
v_call: TRBV27
j_call: TRBJ2-7
cdr3_nt: TGTGCCAGCAGTTTATCTAGTTCTGGGGACCGCTACTCCTACGAGCAGTACTTC
cdr3_aa: CASSLSSSGDRYSYEQYF

d_call: .
clone_size: .
v_call: TRBV10-3
j_call: TRBJ1-4
cdr3_nt: TGTGCCATCAGTGAGTCAGGGTTTGAGGAAAAACTGTTTTTT
cdr3_aa: CAISESGFEEKLFF

d_call: .
clone_size: once
v_call: TRBV19
j_call: TRBJ1-1
cdr3_nt: TGTGCCAGTAGTTGGGACACCTTGAACACTGAAGCTTTCTTT
cdr3_aa: CASSWDTLNTEAFF